These 10 T cell receptor beta chains were sequenced from one sample in a study of blood T cell repertoires in COVID-19. Sequencing was performed with immunoSEQ multiplex PCR; in TCRdb, only in-frame clones are kept and a portion is missing. The table has 250,000 to 300,000 clones, about 88% seen once; the top ten hold roughly 4%. Material: PBMCs or T cells enriched from blood (not recorded which). Receptors originate from a man aged 25 to 40 with acute COVID-19.

The chain employs TRBV7-8 and TRBJ2-1; the match to TRBD2 covers 13 bases. The V segment lost 3 bases and the J segment 7 bases; nucleotides outside the gene matches: 3. Germline values: CDR1 SGHVS, CDR2 FQNEAQ. The CDR3 is 15 amino acids. The CDR3 loop reads CASSLVTSGRNEQFF. CDR3 sequence (DNA): TGTGCCAGCAGCTTGGTGACTAGCGGGAGGAATGAGCAGTTCTTC.

The genes are TRBV6-1 and TRBJ1-2, with D uncertain. V was trimmed by 2 bases and J by 0 bases, leaving 13 bases between them. The CDR3 spans 16 residues. CDR1 is MNHNS, CDR2 SASEGT, per germline. CDR3 in amino acids: CASSERRQRANYGYTF. The CDR3 DNA reads as TGTGCCAGCAGTGAACGCCGGCAGCGAGCTAACTATGGCTACACCTTC.

This chain links TRBV3-1 (or the pseudogene TRBV3-2) with TRBJ2-1; D is uncertain. Germline V gene data show CDR1 as LGHDT and CDR2 as YNNKEL (reference sequence). V lost 4 bases and J 4 bases, leaving 14 bases between the germline ends. The CDR3 has 15 amino acids. CDR3 bases: TGTGCCAGCAGCCCTGCCCCTAATGAATACAATGAGCAGTTCTTC. Amino acid sequence: CASSPAPNEYNEQFF.

The chain employs TRBV9 and TRBJ1-2; D is possibly TRBD1 (5 bases). V lost 0 bases and J lost 7, with 10 bases in between. The CDR3 length is 13 residues. Germline CDR1 is SGDLS and CDR2 is YYNGEE. Here the CDR3 DNA reads TGTGCCAGCAGCGTAGACCGGCAGGGTGGCTACACCTTC. Amino acid sequence: CASSVDRQGGYTF.

J is TRBJ1-2 and V is TRBV4-2, with 8 bases fitting TRBD1. This CDR3 is built from 14 residues. The trim removed 2 bases at V and 6 bases at J, leaving 5 bases unmatched. Germline V gene lookup returns CDR1 LGHNA and CDR2 YNFKEQ. CDR3 in amino acids: CASSQRTGLDGYTF. The CDR3 DNA sequence: TGTGCCAGCAGCCAAAGGACAGGGTTGGATGGCTACACCTTC.

CDR3 sequence: CASSIVGDTQYF. The CDR3 DNA sequence: TGTGCCAGTAGTATTGTCGGAGATACGCAGTATTTT. The V call is TRBV19, the J call TRBJ2-3; D call uncertain. Deletions cut 3 bases from V and 5 bases from J, with 6 bases between. This CDR3 is 12 amino acids long. The germline gives CDR1 LNHDA, CDR2 SQIVND (reference sequence).

This rearrangement joins TRBV25-1 to TRBJ2-5; D is possibly TRBD2 (6 bases). The CDR3 sequence is 13 residues long. Trimming took off 8 bases at V and 0 bases at J, with 10 bases between the two ends. Germline V CDR1 and CDR2: MGHDK, SYGVNS. CDR3 DNA: TGTGCCAGCGGGGGGACCCACCAAGAGACCCAGTACTTC. It codes for CASGGTHQETQYF.

V is TRBV7-9 and J is TRBJ2-1, with D uncertain. The germline gives CDR1 SEHNR, CDR2 FQNEAQ (reference sequence). This CDR3 is 17 amino acids long. Trimming took 1 base from V and 2 from J, leaving 15 bases between them. The CDR3 nucleotides are TGTGCCAGCAGCTTAGTAGTTGGTCCACCCCCCTACAATGAGCAGTTCTTC. Translated, it gives CASSLVVGPPPYNEQFF.

J is TRBJ2-7 and V is TRBV19, with D possibly matching TRBD2 (6 bases). There are 15 residues in the CDR3. Trimming removed 5 bases from V and 3 bases from J, with 17 bases in between. Germline V gives CDR1 LNHDA, CDR2 SQIVND (reference sequence). The CDR3 spells CASSAPGVAVYEQYV. Here the CDR3 DNA reads TGTGCCAGTAGTGCCCCGGGGGTAGCGGTCTACGAGCAGTACGTC.

About this clone: The junction does not match germline at one end; this may be a read error. The genes are TRBV5-1 and TRBJ1-2; 8 bases match TRBD1. CDR1 and CDR2 (germline): SGHRS, YFSETQ. The CDR3 covers 13 residues. The DNA for the CDR3 is TGCGCCAGCAGCTCGTGGGGACAGGAGGTACGCGCCTTC. It encodes CASSSWGQEVRAF. Supplemented by reference TRBV5-1 and TRBJ1-2, the full variable domain reads KAGVTQTPRYLIKTRGQQVTLSCSPISGHRSVSWYQQTPGQGLQFLFEYFSETQRNKGNFPGRFSGRQFSNSRSEMNVSTLELGDSALYLCASSSWGQEVRAFGSGTRLTVV.